This T cell receptor beta chain was captured in a study of T cells in narcolepsy. Overall study: Healthy controls were enrolled alongside patients with narcolepsy type 1 or type 2. Study-level results: Autoreactive clone sequences were missing from some blood memory CD4+ repertoires.

Note on this clone: What it recognizes is unknown.

The CDR3 covers 15 residues. V trimming: 6 bases; J trimming: 3 bases; junction bases outside the gene matches: 10. Germline CDR1 and CDR2: MDHEN and SYDVKM. Profiled with immunoSEQ multiplex PCR; TCRdb holds only in-frame clones, not every one. This table has about 14,000 clones, less than 90% appearing once. The TCR originated in a human donor with narcolepsy. V usage is TRBV28 and J usage is TRBJ2-7; 8 bases fit TRBD2. The sample was CD45RA- memory CD4+ T cells from PBMCs. CDR3 sequence (DNA): TGTGCCAGCAGCACCCCGGGAGCGGGAGTCTACGAGCAGTACTTC. Translated, it gives CASSTPGAGVYEQYF.